Listed here is a single TCR beta chain. A junction boundary mismatches the germline segment, possibly from a read error. The sample originates from a study of shared clonotypes between healthy human individuals. Looked up from germline, CDR1 is SNHLY and CDR2 is FYNNEI. This CDR3 region has 13 residues. The repertoire was sequenced with immunoSEQ multiplex PCR; TCRdb's copy has only in-frame clones and lacks some. The table shows about 2.5 million clones, with approximately 90% occurring only once. In the CD4+ fraction, cells were divided into CD45RA+ naive and CD45RA-negative memory subsets. The sequenced material came from naive CD4+ T cells from PBMCs. Subset specified: CD45RA+ positively selected. The sequence was obtained from a man aged 18 to 35 in good health. Some clones in this sample may be carry-over from other donors' samples. The chain joins TRBV2 to TRBJ2-7, with D unclear. The CDR3 here is CANSPMPEAEQYF. The DNA of the CDR3 is TGTGCCAACAGTCCCATGCCCGAGGCCGAGCAGTACTTC. Based on the CDR3 plus reference TRBV2 and TRBJ2-7, the full variable domain is EPEVTQTPSHQVTQMGQEVILRCVPISNHLYFYWYRQILGQKVEFLVSFYNNEISEKSEIFDDQFSVERPDGSNFTLKIRSTKLEDSAMYFCANSPMPEAEQYFGPGTRLTVT.